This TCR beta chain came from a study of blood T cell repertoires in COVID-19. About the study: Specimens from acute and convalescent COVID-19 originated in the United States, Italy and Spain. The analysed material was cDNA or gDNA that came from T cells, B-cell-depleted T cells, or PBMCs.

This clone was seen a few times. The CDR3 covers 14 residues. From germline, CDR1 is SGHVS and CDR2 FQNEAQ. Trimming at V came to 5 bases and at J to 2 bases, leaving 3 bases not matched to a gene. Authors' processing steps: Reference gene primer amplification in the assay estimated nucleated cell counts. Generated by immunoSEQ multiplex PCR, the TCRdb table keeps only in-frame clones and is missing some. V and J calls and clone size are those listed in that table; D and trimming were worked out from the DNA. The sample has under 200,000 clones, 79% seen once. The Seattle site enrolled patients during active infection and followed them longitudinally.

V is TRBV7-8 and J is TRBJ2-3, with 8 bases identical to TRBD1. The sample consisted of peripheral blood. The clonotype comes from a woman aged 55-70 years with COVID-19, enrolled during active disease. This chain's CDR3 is CASSQGQVTDTQYF. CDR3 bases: TGTGCCAGCAGCCAGGGACAGGTCACAGATACGCAGTATTTT.